The clone carrying this TCR beta chain was seen once. Clones were read by immunoSEQ multiplex PCR, and TCRdb kept only the in-frame ones, dropping some. This table has more than 45,000 clones, about 80% appearing once. This record comes from a study of PD-L1 blockade in urothelial cancer. Study-level information: Of some 30 patients, about 24 were males with bladder-origin urothelial cancer. T cell content in blood samples showed a median of 141,255.

Urothelial carcinoma, locally advanced or metastatic, affected the patients. Per-patient samples, pretreatment and on-treatment, numbered 1 to 8. Germline trimming cut 3 bases from V and 8 bases from J; bases unmatched to any gene: 9. CDR1 and CDR2 (germline): SNHLY, FYNNEI. The CDR3 loop spans 14 amino acids. The sample was PBMCs, taken around atezolizumab (anti-PD-L1) treatment. This chain uses TRBV2 with TRBJ2-7; the match to TRBD2 covers 8 bases. This receptor was identified in a man aged 65 to 79 with urothelial cancer. The CDR3 here is CASSDSGGGRKQYF. As DNA, the CDR3 is TGTGCCAGCAGTGATTCCGGGGGGGGCAGAAAGCAGTACTTC.